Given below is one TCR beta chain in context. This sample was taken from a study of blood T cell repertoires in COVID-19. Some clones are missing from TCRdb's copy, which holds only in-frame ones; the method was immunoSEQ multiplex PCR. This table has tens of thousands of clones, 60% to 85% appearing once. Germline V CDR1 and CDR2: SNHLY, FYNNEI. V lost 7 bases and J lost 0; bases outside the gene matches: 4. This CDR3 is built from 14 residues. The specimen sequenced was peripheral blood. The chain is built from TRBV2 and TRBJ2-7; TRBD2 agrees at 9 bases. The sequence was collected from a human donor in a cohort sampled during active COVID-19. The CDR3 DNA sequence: TGTGCCAGCATAATAGCGGGGGACTCCTACGAGCAGTACTTC. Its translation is CASIIAGDSYEQYF.